This T cell receptor (beta chain) was identified in a study of blood T cells in healthy people across ages. Study results and limitations: Higher naive T cell percentage went strongly together with higher TCR beta diversity. The study regarded diversity estimates from one million T cells as underestimates.

The CDR3 is 16 residues long. Trimming at V came to 0 bases and at J to 2 bases, leaving 1 base not matched to a gene. Germline CDR1 and CDR2: SGHRS and YFSETQ. Primers used in a second PCR of roughly 7 to 11 cycles were a sample-barcoded 5' primer and a J-beta primer mix. Every cDNA was tagged by a template-switch adaptor with 12 random nucleotides. TCRdb re-analysed the 5' RACE reads in MiXCR, keeping a single row per CDR3 protein. The sample lists about 1.5 million distinct CDR3 sequences; about 40% were seen once. As regards this clonotype: Antigen unknown.

Caucasian individuals from Russia who were healthy and aged 6 to 90 acted as donors. This chain connects TRBV5-1 to TRBJ2-5, with 13 positions matching TRBD2. The receptor was isolated from a young woman in good health. Sequenced material: blood. CDR3 DNA sequence: TGCGCCAGCAGCTTGGCGACTAGCGGGGGGCAAGAGACCCAGTACTTC. This translates into CASSLATSGGQETQYF.